The 17 T cell receptor beta chains presented below share a single source sample, sequenced in a study of T-cell reconstitution after alpha-beta-depleted transplantation in children. Unique molecular identifiers were incorporated when the TCRbeta library was constructed. TCRdb re-called the PCR reads through MiXCR, storing one row per CDR3 protein. This table has some 490,000 distinct CDR3 sequences, about an eighth appearing once. The sequences come from PBMCs from the stem cell graft donor, collected from the stem cell graft. The receptor source for this set is a human donor who donated a stem cell graft to a child with combined immunodeficiency.

This clonotype has at least ten counts. The chain recombines TRBV7-2 with TRBJ2-1, with D maybe TRBD1 (5 bases). Per germline, CDR1 SGHTA and CDR2 FQGNSA. This CDR3 spans 15 amino acids. V lost 1 base, J lost 3 bases, and 10 bases lay in between. CDR3 amino acids: CASSLGQGFYNEQFF. CDR3 coding DNA: TGTGCCAGCAGCTTAGGTCAGGGATTCTACAATGAGCAGTTCTTC.

This clonotype was observed many times. This sequence joins TRBV25-1 and TRBJ1-5; D perhaps matches TRBD1 (5 bases). CDR3 length equals 13 residues. Germline CDR1 MGHDK, CDR2 SYGVNS. V shed 3 bases and J shed 4 bases, with 7 bases lying between them. The CDR3 DNA sequence: TGTGCCAGCAGTGAGGGGGTAAATCAGCCCCAGCATTTT. It yields the protein CASSEGVNQPQHF.

The count of this clonotype is one. With a much larger clone just one base away, this may be a read error. This chain connects TRBV5-6 to TRBJ2-1, with 7 bases fitting TRBD1. CDR3 size: 13 residues. Trimming cost V 4 bases and J 4 bases; bases outside gene matches: 2. CDR1 is SGHDT, CDR2 YYEEEE, per germline. The CDR3 spells CASSMDRYNEQFF. CDR3 nucleotides: TGTGCCAGCAGCATGGACAGGTACAATGAGCAGTTCTTC. The whole variable domain, remainder taken from reference TRBV5-6 and TRBJ2-1, is DAGVTQSPTHLIKTRGQQVTLRCSPKSGHDTVSWYQQALGQGPQFIFQYYEEEERQRGNFPDRFSGHQFPNYSSELNVNALLLGDSALYLCASSMDRYNEQFFGPGTRLTVL.

Concerning this clonotype itself: Since a much larger clone is just one base distant, this may be a read error. V and J are TRBV24-1 and TRBJ2-1, with TRBD2 matching over 8 bases. The CDR3 has 16 residues. Trimming removed 3 bases from V and 7 bases from J; junction bases left unmatched: 10. From germline, CDR1 is KGHDR and CDR2 SFDVKD. Here the CDR3 DNA reads TGTGCCACCAGTGATCGTATAGCGGGAATCTTGAATGAGCAGTTCTTC. Its translation is CATSDRIAGILNEQFF.

This clonotype came up a few times. The chain combines TRBV18 with TRBJ2-7; 9 bases line up with TRBD2. The trim removed 3 bases at V and 3 bases at J, leaving 9 bases unmatched. Germline V CDR1 and CDR2: KGHSH, LQKENI. The CDR3 has 16 amino acids. The CDR3 protein is CASSPEWPSGIYEQYF. The CDR3 DNA follows: TGTGCCAGCTCACCCGAGTGGCCTAGCGGGATCTACGAGCAGTACTTC. The complete variable domain, with remaining parts taken from reference TRBV18 and TRBJ2-7, reads NAGVMQNPRHLVRRRGQEARLRCSPMKGHSHVYWYRQLPEEGLKFMVYLQKENIIDESGMPKERFSAEFPKEGPSILRIQQVVRGDSAAYFCASSPEWPSGIYEQYFGPGTRLTVT.

This clonotype showed up many times. This rearrangement joins TRBV12-3 or TRBV12-4 to TRBJ1-1; D uncertain. Trimming shortened V by 6 bases and J by 3 bases, and 14 bases separated the two germline ends. The length of the CDR3 is 14 residues. CDR3 protein: CASRPSRADTEAFF. The DNA of the CDR3 is TGTGCCAGCAGGCCCTCGAGGGCTGACACTGAAGCTTTCTTT.

This rearrangement joins TRBV3-1 to TRBJ2-6, with D perhaps matching TRBD1 (5 bases). The germline V and J ends were trimmed by 5 bases and 1 base, with 12 bases remaining between them. CDR1 is LGHDT, CDR2 YNNKEL, per germline (reference sequence). CDR3 length: 16 amino acids. DNA for the CDR3: TGTGCCAGCAGCACCACCAGGGTTTCTGGGGCCAACGTCCTGACTTTC. Its protein is CASSTTRVSGANVLTF.

The rearrangement links TRBV27 to TRBJ2-7; D unresolved. CDR3 length: 13 amino acids. V was pared by 3 bases and J by 6 bases, with 12 bases between. Per the germline V gene, CDR1 is MNHEY and CDR2 is SMNVEV (reference sequence). The CDR3 bases are TGTGCCAGCAGTTTCGGCTTCCACCTCGAGCAGTACTTC. This codes for CASSFGFHLEQYF.

This clonotype appeared a few times. The V call is TRBV7-2, the J call TRBJ2-7; D unresolved. The CDR3 has 13 residues. Per the germline V gene, CDR1 is SGHTA and CDR2 is FQGNSA. V lost 7 bases and J lost 3, with 13 bases in between. Written as DNA, the CDR3 is TGTGCCAGCAACTATGACCCGATCTACGAGCAGTACTTC. This gives the protein CASNYDPIYEQYF.

Of note for this clonotype: A junction boundary mismatches the germline segment, possibly from a read error. J is TRBJ2-1 and V is TRBV7-3; D uncertain. The CDR3 loop spans 13 amino acids. Per the germline V gene, CDR1 is SGHTA and CDR2 is FQGTGA. The CDR3 DNA follows: TGTGCCAGCAGCGCCTTCTCCTCCAATGAGCAGTTCTTC. As protein: CASSAFSSNEQFF.

This clonotype appeared many times. V usage is TRBV7-2 and J usage is TRBJ2-2; D gene uncertain. Trimming removed 2 bases at V and 3 bases at J, with 13 bases between. In germline, CDR1 is SGHTA, CDR2 FQGNSA. The CDR3 consists of 16 residues. CDR3 bases: TGTGCCAGCAGCTTAATGGGGTTTGAGGACACCGGGGAGCTGTTTTTT. It codes for CASSLMGFEDTGELFF.

The table lists this clonotype with a count of one. This rearrangement joins TRBV7-3 to TRBJ2-1; TRBD2 matches 7 bases. J was trimmed by 5 bases and V by 5 bases; bases with no gene match: 6. The CDR3 loop spans 14 amino acids. CDR1 and CDR2 (germline): SGHTA, FQGTGA. CDR3 sequence reads: CASSLGTTNNEQFF. CDR3 nucleotide sequence: TGTGCCAGCAGCCTAGGGACTACCAACAATGAGCAGTTCTTC.

This chain joins TRBV6-2 or TRBV6-3 and TRBJ1-4; D is uncertain. CDR1 is MNHEY and CDR2 is SVGEGT in the germline V gene. V was shortened by 9 bases and J by 6 bases, with 20 bases between the two germline ends. The CDR3 spans 15 residues. Written as DNA, the CDR3 is TGTGCCAGTAGCCCCGTCACGGACGGCCATGAAAAACTGTTTTTT. This encodes CASSPVTDGHEKLFF.

This chain uses TRBV12-3 or TRBV12-4 with TRBJ2-5, with D perhaps matching TRBD2 (6 bases). The V end lost 7 bases, the J end lost 2 bases, and 11 bases lay between the germline ends. The CDR3 contains 13 residues. The CDR3 DNA follows: TGTGCCAGCACGCCGGGACTTCAAGAGACCCAGTACTTC. Translated, it gives CASTPGLQETQYF.

CDR3 loop: CASTLWGPGANEQFF. The CDR3 DNA reads as TGCGCCAGCACCCTCTGGGGCCCGGGGGCCAATGAGCAGTTCTTC. This chain joins TRBV5-1 and TRBJ2-1; the D gene could be TRBD1 or TRBD2 (6 bases each). The length of the CDR3 is 15 residues. The germline V gene encodes CDR1 SGHRS and CDR2 YFSETQ. With 6 bases removed from V and 6 bases from J, the gap between germline ends came to 19 bases.

V and J are TRBV11-1 and TRBJ2-7, with D maybe TRBD2 (6 bases). The germline CDR1 and CDR2 sequences are SGHAT and FQDESV (reference sequence). V lost 0 bases and J lost 2, with 20 bases in between. The CDR3 has 18 residues. CDR3 sequence (DNA): TGTGCCAGCAGCTTAGCGGATGGGGAGGCCTACTACCCCTACGAGCAGTACTTC. Translation: CASSLADGEAYYPYEQYF.

This chain connects TRBV6-1 to TRBJ2-3, with D perhaps matching TRBD1 or TRBD2 (7 bases each). V dropped 5 bases and J dropped 5 bases, with 20 bases sitting between them. CDR3 length equals 16 residues. Germline V lookup: CDR1 MNHNS, CDR2 SASEGT. CDR3 nucleotide sequence: TGTGCCAGCAGTCAGGAGAGGGGGCGGGGGAGAGATACGCAGTATTTT. Protein product: CASSQERGRGRDTQYF.